The rows below give T cell receptor beta chains drawn from one sample of a study of blood T cell repertoires in COVID-19. Produced via immunoSEQ multiplex PCR; TCRdb's table is partial and in-frame only. This sample yields fewer than 350,000 clones, of which around 86% are seen a single time; 3.5% to 4.5% belongs to the top ten. Sequencing was performed on PBMCs or T cells enriched from blood (not recorded which). The source of these receptors is a woman aged 40 to 50 with acute COVID-19. The conserved cysteine and the conserved F or W are not part of the CDR3 here. Fields, in order: CDR3 length, V gene, J gene, CDR3 protein.

13,TRBV5-8,TRBJ2-1,ASSFGLAGWNEQF
17,TRBV7-8,TRBJ2-7,ASSLLPSGRVQRSYEQY
10,TRBV10-3,TRBJ1-4,AAGQLNEKLF
15,TRBV4-1,TRBJ2-2,ASSPGLAGGLSGELF
10,TRBV14,TRBJ1-1,ASSARNTEAF
14,TRBV3-1/TRBV3-2,TRBJ1-4,ASSPDTGGANEKLF
12,TRBV5-1,TRBJ1-1,ASSSGQFNTEAF
12,TRBV6-5,TRBJ2-7,ASRRGQGSYEQY
14,TRBV29-1,TRBJ2-2,SVEDGQGQVTGELF
12,TRBV18,TRBJ1-2,ASSPQGISGGYT
13,TRBV5-4,TRBJ1-6,ASQRLDRDNSPLH
12,TRBV11-2,TRBJ2-7,ASSSSDRGRVQY
13,TRBV6-2/TRBV6-3,TRBJ2-4,ASSSGGKAKNIQY
12,TRBV7-2,TRBJ2-7,ASSLRPAGGERY
19,TRBV4-3,TRBJ2-3,ASSQEANKNSASSRTDTQY
10,TRBV10-3,TRBJ2-5,AISVGGETQY
11,TRBV29-1,TRBJ1-1,SGDRGVGTEAF
12,TRBV5-6,TRBJ1-3,ASSVARSGNTIY
14,TRBV19,TRBJ2-1,ASSTVLAGGYNEQF
12,TRBV11-2,TRBJ1-1,ASSLDWASAEAF
13,TRBV23-1,TRBJ2-5,ASSQSKGGAETQY
14,TRBV18,TRBJ2-2,ASSQQLLWNTGELF
13,TRBV11-1,TRBJ1-1,ASSADRAAYTEAF
11,TRBV3-1/TRBV3-2,TRBJ1-2,ASSLGTGGGYT
13,TRBV27,TRBJ2-7,ASSLSQGGPYEQY
13,TRBV5-6,TRBJ1-6,ASSSPPGSNSPLH
13,TRBV5-1,TRBJ1-1,ASSLASEGAPEAF
14,TRBV3-1/TRBV3-2,TRBJ1-3,ASSQDPGGFGNTIY
15,TRBV6-2/TRBV6-3,TRBJ2-1,ASSNPLGGTPLNEQF
11,TRBV3-1/TRBV3-2,TRBJ1-2,ASSPGGNYGYT
11,TRBV13,TRBJ1-2,ASSLVADYGYT
13,TRBV18,TRBJ2-1,ASSRTGVSYNEQF
11,TRBV27,TRBJ2-7,ASSFVQGYEQY
12,TRBV5-1,TRBJ1-2,ASSLWDRADGYT
16,TRBV3-1/TRBV3-2,TRBJ1-6,ASSQDQGRVAYNSPLH
13,TRBV18,TRBJ1-6,ASSPGQGGNSPLH
11,TRBV25-1,TRBJ1-1,ASSRQGGTEAF
11,TRBV6-2/TRBV6-3,TRBJ2-7,ASSPAGSYEQY
13,TRBV11-3,TRBJ2-5,ASSPGRGIPETQY
11,TRBV7-9,TRBJ2-7,ASSFPSGVGQY
12,TRBV6-5,TRBJ1-3,ASHTTGSGNTIY
11,TRBV18,TRBJ2-7,ASAGGVRYEQY
14,TRBV27,TRBJ2-1,ASSSTSQSSYNEQF
13,TRBV27,TRBJ1-6,ASSLVGQGHSPLH
12,TRBV4-2,TRBJ2-2,ASSLAYFTGELF
11,TRBV27,TRBJ1-2,ASSPRQNYGYT
11,TRBV29-1,TRBJ1-6,SVAKGPNSPLH
11,TRBV5-1,TRBJ2-3,ASSRLPTDTQY
11,TRBV7-3,TRBJ1-4,ASSLRQGGKLF
12,TRBV19,TRBJ2-3,ASSVAGPTDTQY
12,TRBV7-9,TRBJ1-1,ASSLAGVSTEAF